Shown below are 25 T cell receptor beta chains from a single sample sequenced in a study of T-cell memory formation after mild COVID-19. TCRdb passed the 5' RACE reads through MiXCR, listing each CDR3 protein once. The data contain some 120,000 distinct CDR3 sequences, roughly 15% of them seen just once; the ten biggest clones take up roughly 13%. Material: PBMCs or a T cell subset sorted from them (not recorded which). The receptors originated from an adult woman who had mild COVID-19 (a few samples of this study predate the infection). Cell type and time point are not known.

In its sample, this clonotype was seen a few times. The chain couples TRBV11-3 to TRBJ2-3; 15 nucleotides match TRBD2. CDR3 length equals 17 residues. V gave up 4 bases and J gave up 3 bases; unmatched junction bases: 5. The germline CDR1 and CDR2 sequences are SGHNT and YENEEA. CDR3 amino acids: CASSSLGLAGGTDTQYF. The CDR3 DNA reads as TGTGCCAGCAGCTCCCTAGGACTAGCGGGAGGGACAGATACGCAGTATTTT.

CDR3 bases: TGCGCCAGCAGGCTTGGGGGGACAGATACGCAGTATTTT. Amino acids: CASRLGGTDTQYF. This chain links TRBV5-1 with TRBJ2-3; perhaps TRBD2 as D (6 bases). The CDR3 loop spans 13 amino acids. Trimming removed 5 bases from V and 3 bases from J, with 10 bases in between. Germline assignment: CDR1 SGHRS and CDR2 YFSETQ.

A few counts support this clonotype. CDR3 amino acids: CATSRDDGRPWSGYTF. The DNA for the CDR3 is TGTGCCACCAGCAGAGATGATGGGAGGCCCTGGTCTGGCTACACCTTC. V and J are TRBV15 and TRBJ1-2; no clear D gene. Germline V gene sequence: CDR1 LNHNV, CDR2 YYDKDF (reference sequence). V lost 0 bases to trimming and J lost 7 bases, with 18 bases between them. This CDR3 contains 16 residues.

V and J are TRBV2 and TRBJ2-7, with D unresolved. The CDR3 sequence is 11 residues long. V lost 3 bases, J lost 7 bases, and 7 bases lay in between. From germline, CDR1 is SNHLY and CDR2 FYNNEI. CDR3 residues: CASSEDEEQYF. CDR3 coding DNA: TGTGCCAGCAGTGAGGATGAAGAGCAGTACTTC.

The CDR3: CASGWTGIYEQYF. DNA of the CDR3: TGTGCCAGCGGATGGACAGGGATCTACGAGCAGTACTTC. The rearrangement links TRBV2 to TRBJ2-7; TRBD1 aligns across 8 bases. Germline V lookup: CDR1 SNHLY, CDR2 FYNNEI. The V gene end was trimmed by 8 bases and the J gene end by 3 bases; junction bases not matched to a gene: 6. CDR3 length: 13 residues.

This chain uses TRBV7-9 with TRBJ2-1; D possibly uses TRBD1 or TRBD2 (6 bases each). Trimming took off 7 bases at V and 9 bases at J, with 19 bases between the two ends. This CDR3 region has 14 residues. The germline V gene has CDR1 SEHNR and CDR2 FQNEAQ (reference sequence). The CDR3 region has the DNA TGTGCCAGCACCCTAGAGGGGGGCATTGGTGAGCAGTTCTTC. It is translated as CASTLEGGIGEQFF.

The chain links TRBV27 to TRBJ2-3; possibly TRBD1 or TRBD2 for D (5 bases each). The CDR3 has 13 amino acids. Germline-derived CDR1 and CDR2 are MNHEY and SMNVEV (reference sequence). Trimming left V 3 bases short and J 2 bases short, with 6 bases between. As DNA, the CDR3 is TGTGCCAGCAGTTTTGGGACCACAGATACGCAGTATTTT. It is translated as CASSFGTTDTQYF.

This chain uses TRBV6-6 with TRBJ1-6; D ambiguous. The CDR3 spans 12 residues. With 6 bases removed from V and 9 bases from J, the gap between germline ends came to 9 bases. Germline CDR1 and CDR2: MNHNY and SVGAGI (reference sequence). The CDR3 DNA reads as TGTGCCAGCAGCCAGACTAGTTCACCCCTCCACTTT. Protein: CASSQTSSPLHF.

CDR3 region: CASSYPPGQGAGNEQFF. The CDR3 region has the DNA TGTGCCAGCAGTTACCCCCCGGGACAGGGGGCTGGTAATGAGCAGTTCTTC. The chain is built from TRBV6-2 or TRBV6-3 and TRBJ2-1; 12 bases are shared with TRBD1. The ends lost 2 bases at V and 7 bases at J; junction bases unmatched: 9. This CDR3 contains 17 residues. CDR1 is MNHEY, CDR2 SVGEGT, per germline.

This clonotype was picked up a small number of times. The rearrangement joins TRBV12-3 or TRBV12-4 to TRBJ2-3; 7 positions agree with TRBD1. This CDR3 comprises 18 residues. Trimming removed 4 bases from V and 5 bases from J; junction bases left unmatched: 18. The CDR3 nucleotides are TGTGCCAGCAGTTCCGGGACCACAGGGGTAAATGGCTTAGATACGCAGTATTTT. Its translation: CASSSGTTGVNGLDTQYF.

The rearrangement links TRBV3-1 to TRBJ1-6; D gene ambiguous. Germline lookup yields CDR1 LGHDT and CDR2 YNNKEL (reference sequence). This CDR3 comprises 14 residues. V was pared by 3 bases and J by 3 bases, with 6 bases between. CDR3 in DNA: TGTGCCAGCAGCCAGGCAGTCTATAATTCACCCCTCCACTTT. It codes for CASSQAVYNSPLHF.

Only a few counts were recorded for this clonotype. The V gene is TRBV11-2, the J gene TRBJ2-2, with 7 bases lining up with TRBD2. The V and J ends lost 3 bases and 6 bases, in that order; junction bases with no gene match: 10. The CDR3 runs 16 residues. Germline CDR1 and CDR2: SGHAT and FQNNGV. In nucleotides, the CDR3 is TGTGCCAGCAGCTTCTTTCGACTAGCAGGGCCCGGGGAGCTGTTTTTT. Its translation: CASSFFRLAGPGELFF.

The rearrangement joins TRBV27 to TRBJ2-7; 13 nucleotides line up with TRBD2. After removal of 5 bases from V and 6 bases from J, the junction contained 10 bases not matched to a gene. CDR1 is MNHEY, CDR2 SMNVEV, per germline (reference sequence). The CDR3 is 16 amino acids. The CDR3 reads CASSRIRTSGSSEQYF. DNA for the CDR3: TGTGCCAGCAGTCGCATCCGGACTAGCGGGAGTAGCGAGCAGTACTTC.

The chain links TRBV12-3 or TRBV12-4 to TRBJ2-3; 9 bases map to TRBD1. The CDR3 contains 15 residues. The V gene end was trimmed by 4 bases and the J gene end by 2 bases; junction bases not matched to a gene: 4. The CDR3 sequence is CASSWTGAITDTQYF. The CDR3 DNA is TGTGCCAGCAGTTGGACAGGGGCTATCACAGATACGCAGTATTTT.

This clonotype showed up many times. The chain combines TRBV9 with TRBJ2-7, with D possibly being TRBD1 or TRBD2 (5 bases each). The CDR3 runs 14 residues. Germline loops: CDR1 SGDLS, CDR2 YYNGEE. The V end was cut by 2 bases, the J end by 1 base, with 10 bases between. CDR3 sequence reads: CASSVRDGSYEQYF. For the CDR3, the DNA is TGTGCCAGCAGCGTTCGGGACGGTTCCTACGAGCAGTACTTC.

This clonotype was counted a few times. V and J are TRBV5-1 and TRBJ2-3; 14 positions match TRBD2. After removal of 1 base from V and 4 bases from J, the junction contained 5 bases not matched to a gene. The CDR3 runs to 17 residues. Germline CDR1 and CDR2: SGHRS and YFSETQ. CDR3 amino acids: CASSLLGLAGAADTQYF. CDR3 coding DNA: TGCGCCAGCAGCTTGTTGGGACTAGCGGGAGCGGCAGATACGCAGTATTTT.

This clonotype was seen a handful of times. This rearrangement joins TRBV5-1 to TRBJ2-7; 9 bases map to TRBD1. The germline gives CDR1 SGHRS, CDR2 YFSETQ. Trimming at V came to 4 bases and at J to 4 bases, leaving 6 bases not matched to a gene. The CDR3 is made up of 14 amino acids. CDR3 sequence: CASSGGTGMYEQYF. For the CDR3, the DNA is TGCGCCAGCAGCGGGGGGACAGGGATGTACGAGCAGTACTTC.

This clonotype turned up a few times. The chain couples TRBV9 to TRBJ2-5; tentatively, D is TRBD1 (5 bases). Germline V lookup: CDR1 SGDLS, CDR2 YYNGEE. Between the trimmed V and J ends, which lost 4 bases and 4 bases, there was a span of 20 bases. The CDR3 extends over 16 amino acids. CDR3: CASSKNPRVLGETQYF. The CDR3 region has the DNA TGTGCCAGCAGCAAGAACCCCAGGGTATTGGGAGAGACCCAGTACTTC.

This clonotype came up many times. The gene calls are TRBV5-1 and TRBJ2-7; D call uncertain. V lost 0 bases, J lost 0 bases, and 7 bases lay in between. Germline loops: CDR1 SGHRS, CDR2 YFSETQ. This CDR3 region has 14 residues. Written as DNA, the CDR3 is TGCGCCAGCAGCTTGGCCGGCTTCTCCTACGAGCAGTACTTC. Translated: CASSLAGFSYEQYF.

This clonotype was detected a few times. J is TRBJ2-7 and V is TRBV5-1; TRBD2 is a possible D gene (5 bases). The CDR3 loop spans 14 amino acids. The germline V gene has CDR1 SGHRS and CDR2 YFSETQ. V lost 3 bases, J lost 3 bases, and 13 bases lay in between. DNA of the CDR3: TGCGCCAGCAGCTCCGAGGACTCTATCTACGAGCAGTACTTC. Its protein product is CASSSEDSIYEQYF.

In nucleotides, the CDR3 is TGCAGTGCCGGCGGGCCCTCCTACGAGCAGTACTTC. It translates to CSAGGPSYEQYF. The chain joins TRBV20-1 to TRBJ2-7, with a weak D call TRBD2 (5 bases). V was clipped by 6 bases and J by 0 bases, with 9 bases between them. The CDR3 has 12 amino acids. Germline assignment: CDR1 DFQATT and CDR2 SNEGSKA (reference sequence).

This clonotype was observed many times. J is TRBJ2-3 and V is TRBV27, with D perhaps assigned TRBD1 or TRBD2 (5 bases each). V lost 3 bases, J lost 6 bases, and 25 bases lay in between. CDR3 length: 18 amino acids. Germline lookup yields CDR1 MNHEY and CDR2 SMNVEV (reference sequence). The DNA of the CDR3 is TGTGCCAGCAGTTTTCAACCCGCGGGTAGGGGCCCTCGGGATACGCAGTATTTT. It encodes CASSFQPAGRGPRDTQYF.

The rearrangement uses TRBV5-4 and TRBJ2-3; 9 positions match TRBD2. The V segment lost 1 base and the J segment 0 bases; nucleotides outside the gene matches: 3. Germline CDR1 is SGHNT and CDR2 is YYREEE (reference sequence). The CDR3 runs 16 residues. The CDR3 nucleotides read TGTGCCAGCAGCTTGACTAGCGGGCTTAGCACAGATACGCAGTATTTT. Encoded protein: CASSLTSGLSTDTQYF.

There are a few counts of this clonotype. This rearrangement joins TRBV6-6 to TRBJ2-7; 7 nucleotides match TRBD1. The CDR3 has 14 residues. The V gene's germline CDR1 is MNHNY and CDR2 SVGAGI (reference sequence). Unmatched junction bases numbered 6, after V lost 5 bases and J lost 2 bases. The CDR3 region is CASSGRDRTYEQYF. The DNA of the CDR3 is TGTGCCAGCAGTGGACGGGACAGAACCTACGAGCAGTACTTC.

Only a few counts were recorded for this clonotype. This sequence joins TRBV7-9 and TRBJ1-2; D may be TRBD1 (5 bases). Trimming left V 1 base short and J 2 bases short, with 11 bases between. There are 15 residues in the CDR3. CDR1 is SEHNR, CDR2 FQNEAQ, per germline (reference sequence). CDR3 in amino acids: CASSLGAGRNYGYTF. For the CDR3, the DNA is TGTGCCAGCAGCTTAGGGGCAGGGAGGAACTATGGCTACACCTTC.